One and the same sample provided the 24 T cell receptor beta chains below, sequenced in a study of cytomegalovirus exposure and HLA in healthy donors. Primers included in the PCR were 60 Vbeta and 13 Jbeta primers. Clones were sequenced by immunoSEQ multiplex PCR, and TCRdb holds only the in-frame ones, with some missing. Here the sample spans about 160,000 clones, roughly four fifths being singletons. Specimen: PBMCs. The receptors were gathered from a woman between 45 and 65 years old in good health and CMV-seropositive.

The chain recombines TRBV6-5 with TRBJ2-2; 9 nucleotides agree with TRBD1. From germline, CDR1 is MNHEY and CDR2 SVGAGI. J gave up 6 bases and V 6 bases, and 2 bases lay outside the gene matches. The length of the CDR3 is 13 residues. The CDR3: CASSRTGAGELFF. DNA for the CDR3: TGTGCCAGCAGCCGGACAGGGGCCGGGGAGCTGTTTTTT.

J is TRBJ2-5 and V is TRBV5-1, with 8 bases lining up with TRBD1. CDR1 is SGHRS, CDR2 YFSETQ, per germline. Trimming took 6 bases from V and 1 from J; bases not matched to a gene: 2. CDR3 length: 13 amino acids. CDR3 sequence: CASTGTGQETQYF. For the CDR3, the DNA is TGCGCCAGCACCGGGACAGGCCAAGAGACCCAGTACTTC.

This clone occurred a few times. J is TRBJ1-2 and V is TRBV13; 10 bases are a match to TRBD1. Germline assignment: CDR1 PRHDT and CDR2 FYEKMQ (reference sequence). CDR3 length: 13 residues. V was clipped by 7 bases and J by 6 bases; unmatched bases: 5. The CDR3 nucleotides are TGTGCCAGCACCCTGGGGACAGGGGATGGCTACACCTTC. Translating gives CASTLGTGDGYTF.

The chain carries TRBV5-4 and TRBJ2-5; TRBD2 might be the D (6 bases). Germline CDR1 is SGHNT and CDR2 is YYREEE (reference sequence). With 1 base removed from V and 8 bases from J, the gap between germline ends came to 15 bases. This CDR3 contains 14 residues. Here the CDR3 reads CASSLMGGSDTQYF. CDR3 DNA: TGTGCCAGCAGCTTGATGGGGGGTTCGGATACCCAGTACTTC.

CDR3 coding DNA: TGTGCCAGTAGTATAGGGCCAAGAAATGAGCAGTTCTTC. Translated: CASSIGPRNEQFF. The chain has TRBV19 and TRBJ2-1; no clear D. The CDR3 runs 13 residues. Trimming took 1 base from V and 7 from J, leaving 8 bases between them. In germline, CDR1 is LNHDA, CDR2 SQIVND (reference sequence).

This rearrangement joins TRBV13 to TRBJ2-5; D gene unclear. Trimming took 6 bases from V and 5 from J, leaving 10 bases between them. CDR1 is PRHDT, CDR2 FYEKMQ, per germline (reference sequence). The CDR3 totals 12 residues. In nucleotides, the CDR3 is TGTGCCAGCAGTTTGACATCGGAGACCCAGTACTTC. This gives the protein CASSLTSETQYF.

This clone was seen a handful of times. The gene calls are TRBV9 and TRBJ1-2; TRBD1 matches at 10 bases. J was trimmed by 1 base and V by 0 bases; bases with no gene match: 6. The germline gives CDR1 SGDLS, CDR2 YYNGEE. The CDR3 is 17 amino acids. For the CDR3, the DNA is TGTGCCAGCAGCGTAGACGCTGGACAGGGGGGTAACTATGGCTACACCTTC. Translating it yields CASSVDAGQGGNYGYTF. Filled out from reference TRBV9 and TRBJ1-2, the complete variable domain reads DSGVTQTPKHLITATGQRVTLRCSPRSGDLSVYWYQQSLDQGLQFLIQYYNGEERAKGNILERFSAQQFPDLHSELNLSSLELGDSALYFCASSVDAGQGGNYGYTFGSGTRLTVV.

This rearrangement joins TRBV7-8 to TRBJ1-2; 8 nucleotides match TRBD1. V gave up 5 bases and J gave up 8 bases; unmatched junction bases: 7. Germline V gene data show CDR1 as SGHVS and CDR2 as FQNEAQ. This CDR3 comprises 13 residues. CDR3 in DNA: TGTGCCAGCAGCCCCGCAGGGGGCGCGGGCTACACCTTC. As protein: CASSPAGGAGYTF.

The rearrangement links TRBV5-4 to TRBJ2-5; D is possibly TRBD2 (5 bases). Germline V gene sequence: CDR1 SGHNT, CDR2 YYREEE (reference sequence). The CDR3 is made up of 15 amino acids. The V end was cut by 4 bases, the J end by 0 bases, with 13 bases between. The CDR3 is CASSRGPGNQETQYF. CDR3 bases: TGTGCCAGCAGCCGCGGCCCGGGGAACCAAGAGACCCAGTACTTC.

The V gene is TRBV6-1, the J gene TRBJ1-3, with 7 bases that match TRBD1. CDR1 is MNHNS, CDR2 SASEGT, per germline. The CDR3 sequence is 12 residues long. The J segment lost 15 bases and the V segment lost 3 bases, leaving 8 bases of the junction unmatched. The CDR3 loop reads CASSDQGQERYF. The CDR3 DNA reads as TGTGCCAGCAGTGACCAAGGACAGGAAAGATATTTT.

The chain is built from TRBV5-6 and TRBJ2-7; 7 nucleotides align to TRBD1. Germline CDR1 and CDR2: SGHDT and YYEEEE. CDR3 length: 16 residues. Unmatched junction bases numbered 8, after V lost 0 bases and J lost 2 bases. In DNA form, the CDR3 reads TGTGCCAGCAGCTTGGCCTCCGGGACAGCGACCTACGAGCAGTACTTC. Translating gives CASSLASGTATYEQYF.

The chain recombines TRBV5-1 with TRBJ1-3; no definite D call. Germline lookup yields CDR1 SGHRS and CDR2 YFSETQ. Trimming stripped 5 bases from V and 7 bases from J, with 10 bases between. This CDR3 region has 12 residues. The CDR3 DNA is TGCGCCAGCAGTCTGTGGCGGAACACCATATATTTT. It yields the protein CASSLWRNTIYF.

The V call is TRBV19, the J call TRBJ1-2, with TRBD1 matching over 7 bases. The CDR3 is made up of 16 amino acids. V shed 4 bases and J 2 bases; nucleotides not matched to a gene: 10. Germline CDR1 reads LNHDA; CDR2 reads SQIVND (reference sequence). The CDR3 DNA reads as TGTGCCAGTAGTAACCTCGGGACAGAACTAAACTATGGCTACACCTTC. Encoded protein: CASSNLGTELNYGYTF.

The chain carries TRBV21-1 and TRBJ2-1; TRBD1, the table's D call, lacks a check against the DNA. TRBV21-1 is shown as a pseudogene. The CDR3 is 15 residues long. The CDR3: CASIPGQGRNNEQFF. In nucleotides, the CDR3 is TGTGCCAGCATCCCGGGACAGGGACGGAACAATGAGCAGTTCTTC.

This rearrangement joins TRBV7-2 to TRBJ1-2; a weak D match, TRBD1 (6 bases). Trimming stripped 5 bases from V and 2 bases from J, with 9 bases between. CDR1 and CDR2 (germline): SGHTA, FQGNSA. This CDR3 contains 13 residues. The CDR3 nucleotides read TGTGCCAGCAGCCCGGACAGCAACTATGGCTACACCTTC. As protein: CASSPDSNYGYTF.

V usage is TRBV29-1 and J usage is TRBJ2-5; 7 bases match TRBD2. This CDR3 has 14 amino acids. The germline V gene has CDR1 SQVTM and CDR2 ANQGSEA. After removal of 0 bases from V and 5 bases from J, the junction contained 6 bases not matched to a gene. DNA for the CDR3: TGCAGCGTTGAAGATGGGGGGGTATGGGAGACCCAGTACTTC. It is translated as CSVEDGGVWETQYF. The whole variable domain, filled in from reference TRBV29-1 and TRBJ2-5, reads SAVISQKPSRDICQRGTSLTIQCQVDSQVTMMFWYRQQPGQSLTLIATANQGSEATYESGFVIDKFPISRPNLTFSTLTVSNMSPEDSSIYLCSVEDGGVWETQYFGPGTRLLVL.

This CDR3 is CASSSTGNQETQYF. CDR3 bases: TGTGCCAGCAGCTCTACAGGAAACCAAGAGACCCAGTACTTC. The chain links TRBV7-9 to TRBJ2-5; D might be TRBD1 (5 bases). The CDR3 spans 14 residues. CDR1 and CDR2 from the germline V gene are SEHNR and FQNEAQ (reference sequence). V lost 4 bases and J lost 0, with 9 bases in between.

The rearrangement joins TRBV2 to TRBJ2-1; D uncertain. This CDR3 has 15 amino acids. The germline CDR1 and CDR2 sequences are SNHLY and FYNNEI. V lost 8 bases and J lost 2, with 16 bases in between. CDR3 in DNA: TGTGCCAGCCCTTCTCGCGAGGCGGCCTACAATGAGCAGTTCTTC. Protein sequence: CASPSREAAYNEQFF.

The V gene is TRBV5-1, the J gene TRBJ1-6; the D is unclear. The germline V gene has CDR1 SGHRS and CDR2 YFSETQ. Trimming took 0 bases from V and 5 from J, leaving 12 bases between them. The CDR3 is made up of 16 amino acids. The CDR3, as DNA: TGCGCCAGCAGCTTGGCCCCAGGCAGAGATAATTCACCCCTCCACTTT. Its translation is CASSLAPGRDNSPLHF. Supplemented by reference TRBV5-1 and TRBJ1-6, the full variable domain reads KAGVTQTPRYLIKTRGQQVTLSCSPISGHRSVSWYQQTPGQGLQFLFEYFSETQRNKGNFPGRFSGRQFSNSRSEMNVSTLELGDSALYLCASSLAPGRDNSPLHFGNGTRLTVT.

This clone has only a few counts. V gene TRBV20-1 combines with J gene TRBJ2-5, with a tentative D call TRBD2 (5 bases). Germline CDR1 reads DFQATT; CDR2 reads SNEGSKA (reference sequence). This CDR3 comprises 10 residues. Trimming pared 6 bases from V and 3 bases from J, leaving 5 bases between. The DNA of the CDR3 is TGCAGTGCGGGAGAAGAGACCCAGTACTTC. Translated, it gives CSAGEETQYF.

CDR3 sequence: CASSQVENTEAFF. The CDR3, as DNA: TGTGCCAGCAGCCAAGTAGAGAACACTGAAGCTTTCTTT. The rearrangement links TRBV4-2 to TRBJ1-1; D not certain. The germline V gene has CDR1 LGHNA and CDR2 YNFKEQ. Deletions cut 1 base from V and 1 base from J, with 4 bases between. The CDR3 extends over 13 amino acids.

The J gene is TRBJ1-2, the V gene TRBV18; 9 positions match TRBD1. Per the germline V gene, CDR1 is KGHSH and CDR2 is LQKENI. After removal of 2 bases from V and 8 bases from J, the junction contained 9 bases not matched to a gene. CDR3 length equals 15 residues. The CDR3 DNA is TGTGCCAGCTCACCATTCGGGGGACAGGGTGGCGGCTACACCTTC. Translation gives CASSPFGGQGGGYTF.

The chain is built from TRBV5-6 and TRBJ1-1; D gene uncertain. The CDR3 loop spans 13 amino acids. Germline CDR1 reads SGHDT; CDR2 reads YYEEEE. The V end was cut by 0 bases, the J end by 5 bases, with 8 bases between. The CDR3, as DNA: TGTGCCAGCAGCTTGGTTGGGAGTACTGAAGCTTTCTTT. As protein: CASSLVGSTEAFF.

The V gene is TRBV30, the J gene TRBJ2-2; TRBD2 is a possible D gene (5 bases). The CDR3 is 14 amino acids. Per germline, CDR1 GTSNPN and CDR2 SVGIG (reference sequence). V shed 1 base and J shed 5 bases, with 11 bases lying between them. The CDR3 region has the DNA TGTGCCTGGAGTGCTGGCAGAGGGACCGGGGAGCTGTTTTTT. This sequence encodes CAWSAGRGTGELFF.